Listed here are 2 T cell receptor beta chains from one sample, sequenced in a study of blood T cell repertoires in COVID-19. Assay used: immunoSEQ multiplex PCR; TCRdb lists only in-frame clones, some missing. The table has hundreds of thousands of clones, approximately 88% seen once. The material sequenced was PBMCs or T cells enriched from blood (not recorded which). Receptor source: a woman aged 40 to 50 who had recovered from COVID-19.

V and J are TRBV7-2 and TRBJ2-7; 12 nucleotides agree with TRBD2. Germline V gene data show CDR1 as SGHTA and CDR2 as FQGNSA. V was clipped by 5 bases and J by 9 bases; unmatched bases: 11. The CDR3 is 15 amino acids. The CDR3 DNA follows: TGTGCCAGCAGCCGGACTAGCGGGGCCCCTAGCGGGCAGTACTTC. Translated: CASSRTSGAPSGQYF.

The CDR3 loop reads CASMRDLQETQYF. The DNA of the CDR3 is TGTGCCAGCATGCGGGACTTACAAGAGACCCAGTACTTC. J is TRBJ2-5 and V is TRBV2; the D gene is possibly TRBD2 (6 bases). CDR3 length equals 13 residues. In germline, CDR1 is SNHLY, CDR2 FYNNEI. V gave up 7 bases and J gave up 2 bases, with 11 bases separating them.